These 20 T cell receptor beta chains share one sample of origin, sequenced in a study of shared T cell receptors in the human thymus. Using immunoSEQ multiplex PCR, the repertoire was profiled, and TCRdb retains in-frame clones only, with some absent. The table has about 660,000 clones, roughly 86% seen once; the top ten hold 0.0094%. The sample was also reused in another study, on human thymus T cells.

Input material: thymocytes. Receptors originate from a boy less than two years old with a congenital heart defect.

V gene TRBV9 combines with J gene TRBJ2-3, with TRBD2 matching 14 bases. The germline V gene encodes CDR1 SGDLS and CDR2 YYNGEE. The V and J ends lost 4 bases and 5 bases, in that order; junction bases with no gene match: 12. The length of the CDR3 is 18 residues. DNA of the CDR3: TGTGCCAGCAGCCCCCCTAGGACTAGCGGGGGGCAGGGAGATACGCAGTATTTT. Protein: CASSPPRTSGGQGDTQYF.

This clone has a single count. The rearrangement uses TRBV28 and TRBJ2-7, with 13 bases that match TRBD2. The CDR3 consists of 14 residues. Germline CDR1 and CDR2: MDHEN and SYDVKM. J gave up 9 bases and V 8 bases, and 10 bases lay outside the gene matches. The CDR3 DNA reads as TGTGCCAGCGGCCCGGGACTAGCGGGACCGGGGCAGTACTTC. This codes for CASGPGLAGPGQYF.

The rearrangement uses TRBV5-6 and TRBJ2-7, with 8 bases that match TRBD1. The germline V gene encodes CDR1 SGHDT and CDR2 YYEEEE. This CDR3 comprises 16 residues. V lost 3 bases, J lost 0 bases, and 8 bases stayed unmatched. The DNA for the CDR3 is TGTGCCAGCAGCTCGGGACAGGTCCAGAGCTCCTACGAGCAGTACTTC. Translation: CASSSGQVQSSYEQYF.

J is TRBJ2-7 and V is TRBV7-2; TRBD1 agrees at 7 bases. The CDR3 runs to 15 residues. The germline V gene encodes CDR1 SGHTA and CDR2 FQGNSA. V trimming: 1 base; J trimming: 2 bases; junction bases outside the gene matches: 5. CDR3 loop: CASSLGTGPPYEQYF. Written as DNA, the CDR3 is TGTGCCAGCAGCTTAGGGACAGGCCCCCCCTACGAGCAGTACTTC.

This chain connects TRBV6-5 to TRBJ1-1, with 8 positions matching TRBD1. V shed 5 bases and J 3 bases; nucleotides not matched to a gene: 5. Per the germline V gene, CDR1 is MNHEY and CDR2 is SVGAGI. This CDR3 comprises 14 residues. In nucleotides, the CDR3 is TGTGCCAGCAGTGCGGACAGGGAGGACACTGAAGCTTTCTTT. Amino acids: CASSADREDTEAFF.

CDR3 in DNA: TGCGCCAGCAGCTCGGCCGCTCAGGGGTCCTACGAGCAGTACTTC. This sequence encodes CASSSAAQGSYEQYF. The V call is TRBV5-1, the J call TRBJ2-7; D might be TRBD1 (6 bases). Trimming shortened V by 3 bases and J by 1 base, and 14 bases separated the two germline ends. Per germline, CDR1 SGHRS and CDR2 YFSETQ. CDR3 length equals 15 residues.

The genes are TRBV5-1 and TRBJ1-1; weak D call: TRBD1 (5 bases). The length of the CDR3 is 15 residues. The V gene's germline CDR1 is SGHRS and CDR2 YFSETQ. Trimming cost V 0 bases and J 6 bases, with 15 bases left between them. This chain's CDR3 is CASSLDAGHGPEAFF. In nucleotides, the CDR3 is TGCGCCAGCAGCTTGGACGCAGGACACGGTCCTGAAGCTTTCTTT. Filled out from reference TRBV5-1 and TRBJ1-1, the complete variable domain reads KAGVTQTPRYLIKTRGQQVTLSCSPISGHRSVSWYQQTPGQGLQFLFEYFSETQRNKGNFPGRFSGRQFSNSRSEMNVSTLELGDSALYLCASSLDAGHGPEAFFGQGTRLTVV.

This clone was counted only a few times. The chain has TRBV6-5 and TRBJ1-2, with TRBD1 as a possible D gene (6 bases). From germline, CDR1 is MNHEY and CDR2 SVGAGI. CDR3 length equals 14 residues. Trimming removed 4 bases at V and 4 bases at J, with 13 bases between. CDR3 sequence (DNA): TGTGCCAGCAGTTTCAGGGGCTTCGTCTATGGCTACACCTTC. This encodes CASSFRGFVYGYTF.

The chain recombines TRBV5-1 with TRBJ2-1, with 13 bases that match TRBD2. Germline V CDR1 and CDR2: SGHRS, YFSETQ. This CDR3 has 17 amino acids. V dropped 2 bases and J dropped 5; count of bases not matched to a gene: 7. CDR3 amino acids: CASSFRTSGGTNNEQFF. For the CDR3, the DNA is TGCGCCAGCAGCTTTCGGACTAGCGGGGGAACAAACAATGAGCAGTTCTTC. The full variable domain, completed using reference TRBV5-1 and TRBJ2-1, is KAGVTQTPRYLIKTRGQQVTLSCSPISGHRSVSWYQQTPGQGLQFLFEYFSETQRNKGNFPGRFSGRQFSNSRSEMNVSTLELGDSALYLCASSFRTSGGTNNEQFFGPGTRLTVL.

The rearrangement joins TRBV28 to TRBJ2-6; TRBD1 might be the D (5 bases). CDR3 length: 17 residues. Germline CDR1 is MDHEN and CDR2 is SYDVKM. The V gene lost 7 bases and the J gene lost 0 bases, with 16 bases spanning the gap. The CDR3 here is CASIRSGFRSGANVLTF. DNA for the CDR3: TGTGCCAGCATTCGTTCAGGGTTCCGCTCTGGGGCCAACGTCCTGACTTTC.

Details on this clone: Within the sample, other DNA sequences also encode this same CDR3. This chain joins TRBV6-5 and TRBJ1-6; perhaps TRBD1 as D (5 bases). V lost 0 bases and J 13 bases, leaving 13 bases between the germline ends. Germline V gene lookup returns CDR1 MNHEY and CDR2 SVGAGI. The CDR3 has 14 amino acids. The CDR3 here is CASSYSKQESPLHF. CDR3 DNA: TGTGCCAGCAGTTACTCGAAACAGGAATCCCCCCTCCACTTT.

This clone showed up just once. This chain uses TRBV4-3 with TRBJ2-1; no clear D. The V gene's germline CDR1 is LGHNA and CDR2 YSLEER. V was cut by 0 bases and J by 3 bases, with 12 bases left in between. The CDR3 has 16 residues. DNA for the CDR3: TGCGCCAGCAGCCAAGAATCCCAAGGCGGCTACAATGAGCAGTTCTTC. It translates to CASSQESQGGYNEQFF.

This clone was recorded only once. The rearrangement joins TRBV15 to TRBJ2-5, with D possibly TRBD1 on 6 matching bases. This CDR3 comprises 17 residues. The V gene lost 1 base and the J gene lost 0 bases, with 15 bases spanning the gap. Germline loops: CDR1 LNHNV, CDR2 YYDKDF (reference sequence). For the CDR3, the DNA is TGTGCCACCAGCAGAGCCCGACCGGGACATAACCAAGAGACCCAGTACTTC. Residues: CATSRARPGHNQETQYF.

The CDR3 region is CASSDRAFF. The DNA of the CDR3 is TGTGCCAGCAGTGACAGAGCTTTCTTT. The rearrangement uses TRBV6-1 and TRBJ1-1, with D unresolved. Germline V CDR1 and CDR2: MNHNS, SASEGT. The V end lost 3 bases, the J end lost 10 bases, and 3 bases lay between the germline ends. The CDR3 runs 9 residues.

CDR3 sequence: CASSLGQNTEAFF. CDR3 bases: TGTGCCAGCAGCTTGGGACAGAACACTGAAGCTTTCTTT. This chain uses TRBV7-2 with TRBJ1-1, with D perhaps matching TRBD1 (6 bases). Germline loops: CDR1 SGHTA, CDR2 FQGNSA. The V end was cut by 3 bases, the J end by 1 base, with 6 bases between. This CDR3 region has 13 residues.

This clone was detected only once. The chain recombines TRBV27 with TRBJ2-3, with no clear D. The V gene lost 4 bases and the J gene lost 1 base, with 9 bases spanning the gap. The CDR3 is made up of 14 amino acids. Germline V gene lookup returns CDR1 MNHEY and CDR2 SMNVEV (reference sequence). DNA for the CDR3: TGTGCCAGCAGTTCACCCCGGGGCACAGATACGCAGTATTTT. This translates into CASSSPRGTDTQYF.

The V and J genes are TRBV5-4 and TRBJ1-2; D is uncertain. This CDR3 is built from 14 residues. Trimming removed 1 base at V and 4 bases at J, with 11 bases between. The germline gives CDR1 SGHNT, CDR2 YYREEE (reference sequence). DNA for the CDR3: TGTGCCAGCAGCTTGTTCCGCGGAACCTATGGCTACACCTTC. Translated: CASSLFRGTYGYTF. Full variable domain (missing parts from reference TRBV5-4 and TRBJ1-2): ETGVTQSPTHLIKTRGQQVTLRCSSQSGHNTVSWYQQALGQGPQFIFQYYREEENGRGNFPPRFSGLQFPNYSSELNVNALELDDSALYLCASSLFRGTYGYTFGSGTRLTVV.

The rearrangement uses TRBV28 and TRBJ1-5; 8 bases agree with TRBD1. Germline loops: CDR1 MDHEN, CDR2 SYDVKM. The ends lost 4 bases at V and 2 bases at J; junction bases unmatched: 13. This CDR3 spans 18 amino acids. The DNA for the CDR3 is TGTGCCAGCAGTTCCTTATCAGGGGGCGCTGGGGGCAATCAGCCCCAGCATTTT. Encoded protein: CASSSLSGGAGGNQPQHF.

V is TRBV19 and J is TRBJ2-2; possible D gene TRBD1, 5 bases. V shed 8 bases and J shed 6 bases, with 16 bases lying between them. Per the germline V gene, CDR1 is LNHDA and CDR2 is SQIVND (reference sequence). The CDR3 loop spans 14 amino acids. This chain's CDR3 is CASGNDGAPGELFF. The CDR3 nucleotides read TGTGCCAGTGGGAATGATGGGGCCCCCGGGGAGCTGTTTTTT.

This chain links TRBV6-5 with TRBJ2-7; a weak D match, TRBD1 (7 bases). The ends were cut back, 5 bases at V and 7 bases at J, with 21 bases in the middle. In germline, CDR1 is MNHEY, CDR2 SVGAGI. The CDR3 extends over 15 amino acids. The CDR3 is CASSQSEGQSREQYF. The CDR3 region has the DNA TGTGCCAGCAGTCAATCGGAGGGACAGTCACGGGAGCAGTACTTC.